The sequence of this T cell receptor beta chain was determined in a study of blood T cell repertoires in COVID-19 (dated by TCRdb to 2018 to 2021). In terms of the full investigation: Collaborator samples came from the United States, Italy and Spain and covered acute and convalescent phases of COVID-19. The material from the prospective study consisted of cDNA or gDNA derived from T cells, B-cell-depleted T cells, or PBMCs. The dataset comprised deeply sampled blood TCRbeta repertoires from subjects exposed to, actively infected with, or recovered from COVID-19. The repertoires were released in a freely available public database meant as a resource for research on the immune response to SARS-CoV-2. Samples were obtained from the ongoing ImmuneRACE study (first 160 participants) and from about 1,300 subjects provided by 6 global collaborators. Sample metadata almost always included a de-identified subject ID, COVID-19 status, age in years and sex. Where HLA class I and class II types were available, the types were taken from metadata supplied by the sample provider, not from assay-based typing. Overall results and qualifications from the work: How much clinical and demographic metadata was included differed by source and by participant, and the metadata was provided uncurated.

A second Seattle source provided samples from volunteer blood donors who had recovered from COVID-19. Each collaborating institution followed its own protocols to collect whole blood in K2EDTA tubes. For TCRbeta analysis, collaborators shipped samples in one of three forms: frozen whole blood, isolated PBMCs, or DNA extracted from either of those sample types. The CDR3 holds 13 amino acids from the cysteine to the phenylalanine. CDR3 DNA is the only sequence kept; it has 39 bases, read in frame from the first base. CDR1 SGHRS and CDR2 YFSETQ were looked up in the germline V gene. A distance of 9 bases separates the germline ends of V and J, which lose 4 bases and 5 bases respectively. TCRbeta CDR3 regions were amplified from genomic DNA by means of the immunoSEQ Assay, a bias-controlled multiplex PCR. For the original study's pipeline: Within the assay, amplification of reference gene primers was used to estimate how many nucleated cells each sample contained. To quantify the absolute abundance of each unique TCRbeta CDR3 rearrangement, sequence reads were collapsed and filtered. For each sample, productive Simpson clonality was calculated as the square root of Simpson's diversity index across productive rearrangements. TCRdb took over this immuneACCESS table, retaining in-frame rearrangements with V and J assigned. Such tables are incomplete; in checked studies, under half of the missing clones stem from an unresolved V gene, and the remainder is unexplained. D and trimming come from the DNA, and the V and J calls and clone size come from that table. A total of approximately 120,000 clones appear in this sample, approximately 86% of them only once. The top ten constitute 18% of the sample.

Note on this clone: What this receptor recognizes is not known. Nothing much larger sits one base from this clone, and base qualities are not available.

The TCR originated in a woman in her forties or fifties who had recovered from COVID-19. Sequenced sample: peripheral blood. This sequence uses TRBV5-1 and TRBJ2-2; TRBD2 might be the D gene, on 5 matching bases. The nucleotides are TGCGCCAGCAGCGCGGGTTATACCGGGGAGCTGTTTTTT. This is translated as CASSAGYTGELFF. Reference TRBV5-1 and TRBJ2-2 genes cover what lies past the CDR3, so the full variable domain is KAGVTQTPRYLIKTRGQQVTLSCSPISGHRSVSWYQQTPGQGLQFLFEYFSETQRNKGNFPGRFSGRQFSNSRSEMNVSTLELGDSALYLCASSAGYTGELFFGEGSRLTVL.